The entry that follows covers one TCR beta chain sequence. This CDR3 region has 19 residues. V gave up 5 bases and J gave up 4 bases; unmatched junction bases: 12. Germline V gives CDR1 MNHNY, CDR2 SVGAGI (reference sequence). Methods used by the authors: Counts of nucleated cells, estimated from reference gene primer amplification, were obtained. Produced via immunoSEQ multiplex PCR; TCRdb's table is partial and in-frame only. Clonal size and the V and J genes are those of that table, whereas D and trimming came from the DNA. This sample yields roughly 300,000 clones, of which around four fifths are seen a single time; roughly 1.1% belongs to the top ten. The data are from a study of blood T cell repertoires in COVID-19. Looking at the study overall: PBMCs, B-cell-depleted T cells, or T cells were the source of the cDNA or gDNA that made up the material.

This sequence joins TRBV6-6 and TRBJ2-3, with 16 bases fitting TRBD2. This receptor was obtained from a woman aged 50 to 60 with acute or convalescent COVID-19. Sequencing was done on a sample of peripheral blood. The CDR3 spells CASSRTPGTSGGGPDTQYF. Here the CDR3 DNA reads TGTGCCAGCAGTCGCACCCCTGGGACTAGCGGGGGGGGCCCAGATACGCAGTATTTT.